These 17 T cell receptor beta chains originate from one sample sequenced in a study of vaccination and CD4 T cells after COVID-19. Sequencing of the DNA from cultured CD4+ T cells was carried out with the Oncomine TCR Beta short-read assay. TCRdb independently ran MiXCR on the PCR reads; one entry per CDR3 protein. The sample holds about 18,000 distinct CDR3 sequences, about 42% seen once. The antigens of these receptors remain unknown. The treatment: roughly ten-day PBMC culture with coronavirus spike peptide pools or control peptides (ViraFEST assay). The material sequenced was CD4+ T cells from blood, cultured in vitro, taken before SARS-CoV-2 vaccination. These receptors originate from a human donor who had recovered from COVID-19.

This clonotype came up a few times. J is TRBJ1-2 and V is TRBV5-4, with D uncertain. Per the germline V gene, CDR1 is SGHNT and CDR2 is YYREEE (reference sequence). V was shortened by 2 bases and J by 7 bases, with 15 bases between the two germline ends. The CDR3 spans 14 residues. This CDR3 is CASSFEGLRGGYTF. The CDR3 DNA reads TGTGCCAGCAGCTTCGAAGGGTTGCGGGGTGGCTACACCTTC.

J is TRBJ2-1 and V is TRBV7-2; a possible D gene is TRBD1 (6 bases). Germline V gene lookup returns CDR1 SGHTA and CDR2 FQGNSA. CDR3 size: 15 residues. Trimming cost V 2 bases and J 0 bases, with 8 bases left between them. CDR3 sequence reads: CASSLTGSSYNEQFF. The CDR3 coding sequence is TGTGCCAGCAGCTTAACAGGGAGCTCCTACAATGAGCAGTTCTTC. Drawing the rest from reference TRBV7-2 and TRBJ2-1, the complete variable domain is GAGVSQSPSNKVTEKGKDVELRCDPISGHTALYWYRQSLGQGLEFLIYFQGNSAPDKSGLPSDRFSAERTGGSVSTLTIQRTQQEDSAVYLCASSLTGSSYNEQFFGPGTRLTVL.

This clonotype was picked up a small number of times. The rearrangement links TRBV6-2 or TRBV6-3 to TRBJ1-1; 9 bases agree with TRBD1. J was trimmed by 7 bases and V by 6 bases; bases with no gene match: 6. Germline values: CDR1 MNHEY, CDR2 SVGEGT. The CDR3 is made up of 13 amino acids. CDR3 nucleotide sequence: TGTGCCAGCAGCCGGACAGGGGAAATTGAAGCTTTCTTT. Its protein is CASSRTGEIEAFF.

The genes are TRBV7-9 and TRBJ2-1; TRBD2 aligns across 8 bases. J gave up 0 bases and V 1 base, and 8 bases lay outside the gene matches. The length of the CDR3 is 18 residues. The germline V gene encodes CDR1 SEHNR and CDR2 FQNEAQ (reference sequence). CDR3 in DNA: TGTGCCAGCAGCTTAGAAGCGCGGGGGGTCCACTCCTACAATGAGCAGTTCTTC. Translation: CASSLEARGVHSYNEQFF.

The chain joins TRBV20-1 to TRBJ2-3, with a possible D match to TRBD1 (6 bases). The V end lost 4 bases, the J end lost 6 bases, and 17 bases lay between the germline ends. Germline V gene lookup returns CDR1 DFQATT and CDR2 SNEGSKA (reference sequence). CDR3 length: 14 amino acids. CDR3 sequence: CSAKLGGNSDTQYF. CDR3 nucleotides: TGCAGTGCTAAATTAGGGGGTAATTCGGATACGCAGTATTTT.

This clonotype has more than one count but fewer than ten. The chain has TRBV20-1 and TRBJ2-3; tentative D call: TRBD1 (7 bases). This CDR3 is 16 amino acids long. Germline CDR1 reads DFQATT; CDR2 reads SNEGSKA (reference sequence). The V and J ends lost 0 bases and 2 bases respectively, with 15 bases between them. CDR3: CSARDLFRGATDTQYF. As DNA, the CDR3 is TGCAGTGCTAGAGATCTTTTCAGGGGGGCCACAGATACGCAGTATTTT.

V gene TRBV11-3 combines with J gene TRBJ2-1, with 9 bases aligning to TRBD2. CDR3 size: 17 residues. Unmatched junction bases numbered 10, after V lost 3 bases and J lost 4 bases. Germline CDR1 SGHNT, CDR2 YENEEA. CDR3 region: CASSFHGGRAYYNEQFF. The CDR3 DNA is TGTGCCAGCAGCTTCCACGGCGGGAGGGCCTATTACAATGAGCAGTTCTTC.

The V and J genes are TRBV19 and TRBJ2-4; D might be TRBD1 or TRBD2, each matching 5 bases. Germline V gene sequence: CDR1 LNHDA, CDR2 SQIVND (reference sequence). The CDR3 loop spans 15 amino acids. Trimming took 1 base from V and 0 from J, leaving 7 bases between them. The CDR3 bases are TGTGCCAGTAGTATAGTTGGGACAGCCAAAAACATTCAGTACTTC. This gives the protein CASSIVGTAKNIQYF. The complete variable domain, with remaining parts taken from reference TRBV19 and TRBJ2-4, reads DGGITQSPKYLFRKEGQNVTLSCEQNLNHDAMYWYRQDPGQGLRLIYYSQIVNDFQKGDIAEGYSVSREKKESFPLTVTSAQKNPTAFYLCASSIVGTAKNIQYFGAGTRLSVL.

J is TRBJ2-3 and V is TRBV6-1; 12 bases are shared with TRBD1. CDR1 is MNHNS and CDR2 is SASEGT in the germline V gene. CDR3 length: 17 residues. V was pared by 3 bases and J by 3 bases, with 7 bases of the junction left unmatched. The CDR3 region has the DNA TGTGCCAGCAGTGAGCCGGGACAGGGGGCGAGGACAGATACGCAGTATTTT. Residues: CASSEPGQGARTDTQYF.

Only one count was recorded for this clonotype. The gene calls are TRBV12-3 or TRBV12-4 and TRBJ2-2; 11 nucleotides agree with TRBD2. V gave up 6 bases and J gave up 7 bases; unmatched junction bases: 7. This CDR3 has 15 amino acids. CDR3 loop: CASRSSGRPHGELFF. CDR3 DNA sequence: TGTGCCAGCAGGTCTAGCGGGAGGCCCCACGGGGAGCTGTTTTTT.

The chain is built from TRBV6-2 or TRBV6-3 and TRBJ1-2; 10 nucleotides align to TRBD1. The CDR3 has 15 residues. V lost 6 bases and J lost 3; bases outside the gene matches: 7. Germline V CDR1 and CDR2: MNHEY, SVGEGT. DNA for the CDR3: TGTGCCAGCAGCTACGCGGGACAGGGGTACTATGGCTACACCTTC. Amino acids: CASSYAGQGYYGYTF.

This clonotype was observed a few times. This chain joins TRBV15 and TRBJ2-7, with TRBD1 matching over 8 bases. Germline CDR1 and CDR2: LNHNV and YYDKDF (reference sequence). The CDR3 is 12 amino acids. Trimming removed 3 bases from V and 5 bases from J; junction bases left unmatched: 0. The CDR3 bases are TGTGCCACCAGCAGGACAGGGGACGAGCAGTACTTC. Translated, it gives CATSRTGDEQYF.

This clonotype was seen only a few times. The chain joins TRBV19 to TRBJ2-7; TRBD2 might be the D (6 bases). The CDR3 totals 15 residues. CDR1 and CDR2 from the germline V gene are LNHDA and SQIVND (reference sequence). V lost 6 bases and J lost 0, with 15 bases in between. CDR3 residues: CASRGLRSGSYEQYF. Written as DNA, the CDR3 is TGTGCCAGTAGGGGACTCCGAAGTGGCTCCTACGAGCAGTACTTC.

A few counts support this clonotype. The V and J genes are TRBV28 and TRBJ1-1; D is possibly TRBD1 (5 bases). CDR1 is MDHEN and CDR2 is SYDVKM in the germline V gene. Trimming shortened V by 6 bases and J by 1 base, and 12 bases separated the two germline ends. CDR3 length equals 14 residues. Here the CDR3 DNA reads TGTGCCAGCAGAACTGGGACGGGGAACACTGAAGCTTTCTTT. Protein sequence: CASRTGTGNTEAFF.

The chain is built from TRBV5-1 and TRBJ2-3, with 13 bases identical to TRBD2. The V gene's germline CDR1 is SGHRS and CDR2 YFSETQ. With 3 bases clipped from V and 4 bases from J, the junction kept 2 bases outside the gene matches. This CDR3 has 15 amino acids. This chain's CDR3 is CASSSGLAGADTQYF. DNA for the CDR3: TGCGCCAGCAGCTCCGGACTAGCGGGAGCAGATACGCAGTATTTT.

This clonotype was recorded once. At one of its ends the junction is not consistent with the germline gene, which may arise from a read error. The chain couples TRBV6-1 to TRBJ1-6; D not resolved. CDR3 size: 13 residues. Germline V gene data show CDR1 as MNHNS and CDR2 as SASEGT. As DNA, the CDR3 is TGTGTCAGCAGCAGCCTGGAGGGTTCACCCCTCCACTTT. Translated, it gives CVSSSLEGSPLHF.

The chain combines TRBV12-3 or TRBV12-4 with TRBJ1-5; 8 positions agree with TRBD1. The CDR3 loop spans 15 amino acids. V shed 6 bases and J 1 base; nucleotides not matched to a gene: 5. CDR3 protein: CASSTRTGSNQPQHF. Written as DNA, the CDR3 is TGTGCCAGCAGCACGAGGACAGGGAGCAATCAGCCCCAGCATTTT.